This T cell receptor (beta chain) was profiled in a study of naive CD8 T cells in extremely preterm neonates. The data were produced by immunoSEQ multiplex PCR, yet TCRdb's version contains in-frame clones alone and is incomplete. The sample lists approximately 5,300 clones; approximately 97% were seen once. Notes on this clone: The antigen remains undetermined.

Findings and limits, study-wide: Compared with older groups, preterm CDR3s were shorter, with fewer N additions and less trimming.

Live Annexin V-negative naive CD3+CD8+CD45RA+CCR7+ T cells were sorted. Sequencing was carried out using naive CD8+ T cells from blood. This receptor was taken from a human donor in good health.

The CDR3 sequence is CASSPGGSSYNEQFF. CDR3 in DNA: TGTGCCAGCAGCCCAGGGGGGAGCTCCTACAATGAGCAGTTCTTC. The chain links TRBV27 to TRBJ2-1; D may be TRBD1 (7 bases). Germline values: CDR1 MNHEY, CDR2 SMNVEV (reference sequence). Trimming cost V 6 bases and J 0 bases, with 12 bases left between them. CDR3 size: 15 residues.